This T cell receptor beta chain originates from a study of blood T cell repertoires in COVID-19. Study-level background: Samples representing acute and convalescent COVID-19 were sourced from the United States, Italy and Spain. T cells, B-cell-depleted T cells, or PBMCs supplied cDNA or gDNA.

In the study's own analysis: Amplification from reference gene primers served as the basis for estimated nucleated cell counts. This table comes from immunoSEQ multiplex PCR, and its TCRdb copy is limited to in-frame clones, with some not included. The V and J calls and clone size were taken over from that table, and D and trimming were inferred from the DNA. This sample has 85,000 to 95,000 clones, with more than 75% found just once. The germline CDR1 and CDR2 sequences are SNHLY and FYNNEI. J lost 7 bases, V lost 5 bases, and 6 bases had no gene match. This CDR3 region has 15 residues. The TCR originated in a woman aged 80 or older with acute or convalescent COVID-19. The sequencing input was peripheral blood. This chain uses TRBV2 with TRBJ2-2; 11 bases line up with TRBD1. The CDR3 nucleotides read TGTGCCAGCAGTCCGGACAGGGGGCTAATCGGGGAGCTGTTTTTT. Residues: CASSPDRGLIGELFF.